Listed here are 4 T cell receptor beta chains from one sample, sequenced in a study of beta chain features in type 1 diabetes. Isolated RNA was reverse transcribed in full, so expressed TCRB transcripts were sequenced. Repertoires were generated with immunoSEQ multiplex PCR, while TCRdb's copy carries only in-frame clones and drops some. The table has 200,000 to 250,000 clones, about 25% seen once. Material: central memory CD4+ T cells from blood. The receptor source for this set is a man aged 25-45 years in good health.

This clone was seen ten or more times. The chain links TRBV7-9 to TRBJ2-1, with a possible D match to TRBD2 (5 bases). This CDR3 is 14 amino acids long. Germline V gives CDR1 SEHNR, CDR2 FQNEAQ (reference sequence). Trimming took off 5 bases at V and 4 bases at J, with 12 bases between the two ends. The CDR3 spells CASSRFGEYNEQFF. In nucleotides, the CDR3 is TGTGCCAGCAGCCGATTCGGGGAATACAATGAGCAGTTCTTC. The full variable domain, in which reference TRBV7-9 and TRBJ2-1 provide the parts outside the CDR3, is DTGVSQNPRHKITKRGQNVTFRCDPISEHNRLYWYRQTLGQGPEFLTYFQNEAQLEKSRLLSDRFSAERPKGSFSTLEIQRTEQGDSAMYLCASSRFGEYNEQFFGPGTRLTVL.

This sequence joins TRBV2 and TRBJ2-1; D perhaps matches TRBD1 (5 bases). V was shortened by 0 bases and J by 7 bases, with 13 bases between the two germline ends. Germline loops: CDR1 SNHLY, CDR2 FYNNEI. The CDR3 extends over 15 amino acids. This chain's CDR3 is CASSEAGLLGNEQFF. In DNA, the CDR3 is TGTGCCAGCAGTGAAGCGGGGCTCTTGGGAAATGAGCAGTTCTTC.

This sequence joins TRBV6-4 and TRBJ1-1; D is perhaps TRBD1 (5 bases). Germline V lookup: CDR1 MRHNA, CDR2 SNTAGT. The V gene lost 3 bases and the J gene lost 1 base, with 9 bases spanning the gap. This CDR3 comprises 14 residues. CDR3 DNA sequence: TGTGCCAGCAGTGATAACGACAGGAACACTGAAGCTTTCTTT. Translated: CASSDNDRNTEAFF.

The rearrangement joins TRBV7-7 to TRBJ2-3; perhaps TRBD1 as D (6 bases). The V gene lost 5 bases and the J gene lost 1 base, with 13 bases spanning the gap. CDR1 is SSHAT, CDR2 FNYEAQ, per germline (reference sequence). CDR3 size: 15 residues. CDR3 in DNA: TGTGCCAGCAGCCCAGCAACAGGGCGCACAGATACGCAGTATTTT. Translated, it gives CASSPATGRTDTQYF.